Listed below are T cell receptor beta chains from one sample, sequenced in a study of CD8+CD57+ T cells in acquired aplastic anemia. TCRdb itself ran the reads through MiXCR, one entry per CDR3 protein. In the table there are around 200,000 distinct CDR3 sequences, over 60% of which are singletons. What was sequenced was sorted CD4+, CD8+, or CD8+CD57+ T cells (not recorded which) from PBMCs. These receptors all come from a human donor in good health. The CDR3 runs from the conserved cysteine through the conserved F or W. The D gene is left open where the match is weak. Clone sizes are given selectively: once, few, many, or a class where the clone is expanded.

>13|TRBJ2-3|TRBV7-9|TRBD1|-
TGTGCCAGCAGCCAGGGGGCGCATGATACGCAGTATTTT
CASSQGAHDTQYF
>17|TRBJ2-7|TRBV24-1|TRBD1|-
TGTGCCACCAGTGATCCAGTAGCGGGACAGGGGTTCTACGAGCAGTACTTC
CATSDPVAGQGFYEQYF
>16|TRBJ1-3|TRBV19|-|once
TGTGCCAGCAGCTTGGAGGGCCCGTTCTCTGGAAACACCATATATTTT
CASSLEGPFSGNTIYF
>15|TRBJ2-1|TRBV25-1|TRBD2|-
TGCGCCAGCAGTGGAGGTGGGACTAGCTTCCGCGAGCAGTTCTTC
CASSGGGTSFREQFF
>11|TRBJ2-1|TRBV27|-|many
TGTGCCAGCACCCTAGGGCATGAGCAGTTCTTC
CASTLGHEQFF
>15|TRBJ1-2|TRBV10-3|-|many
TGTGCCATCAGTGATTTAAAGGACTCAAGCTATGGCTACACCTTC
CAISDLKDSSYGYTF
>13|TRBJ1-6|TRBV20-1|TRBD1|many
TGCAGTGCTAGTCAGGGACAGGGACAATCTCTCCACTTT
CSASQGQGQSLHF
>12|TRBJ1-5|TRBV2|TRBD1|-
TGTGCCAGCGACAGGGGGGATCAGCCCCAGCATTTT
CASDRGDQPQHF
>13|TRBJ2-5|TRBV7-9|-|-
TGTGCCAGCAGCTTACAACCCCAAGAGACCCAGTACTTC
CASSLQPQETQYF
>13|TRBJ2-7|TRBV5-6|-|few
TGTGCCAGCAGCTTCGGGGTCTCCTACGAGCAGTACTTC
CASSFGVSYEQYF
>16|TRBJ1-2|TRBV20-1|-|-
TGCAGTGCTTCCACCCCGGGCCCGAACGGTTATTGTGGCTACACCTTC
CSASTPGPNGYCGYTF
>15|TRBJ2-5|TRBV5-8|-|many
TGTGCCAGCAGCACTGGGACTGCCGGCGGGGAGACCCAGTACTTC
CASSTGTAGGETQYF
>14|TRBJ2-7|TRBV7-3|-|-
TGTGCCAGCAGTTACCACCGCAGACCTGCGGATCAGTACTTC
CASSYHRRPADQYF
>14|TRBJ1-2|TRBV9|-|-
TGTGCCAGCAGCGCCGGAGCCGAAGCTACTGGCTACACCTTC
CASSAGAEATGYTF
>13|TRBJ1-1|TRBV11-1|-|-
TGTGCCAGCAGCTTAGCAGGGCCCACTGAAGCTTTCTTT
CASSLAGPTEAFF
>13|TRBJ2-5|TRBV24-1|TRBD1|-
TGTGCCACCTCCGGGACAGGGGCAGAGACCCAGTACTTC
CATSGTGAETQYF
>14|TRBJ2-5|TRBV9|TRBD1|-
TGTGCCAGCTCACCGTTCTGGACAGGGGAGACCCAGTACTTC
CASSPFWTGETQYF
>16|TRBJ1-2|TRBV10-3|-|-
TGTGCCATCAGTGACCCGGGGACGGTTGCTAACTATGGCTGCACCTTC
CAISDPGTVANYGCTF
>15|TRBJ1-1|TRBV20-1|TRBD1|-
TGCAGTGCTAGAGATGACAGGGAAGTGGACACTGAGGCTTTCTTT
CSARDDREVDTEAFF
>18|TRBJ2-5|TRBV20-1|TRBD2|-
TGCAGTGCTAGAGATCTCGAAGCGGGAACAGAGTACCAAGAGACCCAGTACTTC
CSARDLEAGTEYQETQYF
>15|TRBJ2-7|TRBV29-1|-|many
TGCAGCGTCAAGGGGGACGACCCCTATTTTTACGAGCAGTACTTC
CSVKGDDPYFYEQYF
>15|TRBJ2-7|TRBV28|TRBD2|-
TGTGCCAGCACCCCCCTAGCGGGAGGTTTTTACGAGCAGTACTTC
CASTPLAGGFYEQYF
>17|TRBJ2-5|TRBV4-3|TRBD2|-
TGCGCCAGCAGCCAAGATGAACTAGCGGGGTACCAAGAGACCCAGTACTTC
CASSQDELAGYQETQYF
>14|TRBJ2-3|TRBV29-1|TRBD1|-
TGCAGCGTTGAAAGGGCAGGGGGTCCAGATACGCAGTATTTT
CSVERAGGPDTQYF
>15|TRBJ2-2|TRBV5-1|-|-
TGCGCCAGCAGCTTGGTGCAGGGTGGGACCGGGGAGCTGTTTTTT
CASSLVQGGTGELFF
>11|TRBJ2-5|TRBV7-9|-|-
TGTGCCAGCAGCTTCGTCGAGACCCAGTACTTC
CASSFVETQYF
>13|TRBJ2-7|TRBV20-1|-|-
TGCAGTGCTTTCCAGGTGGTGGGATACGAGCAGTACTTC
CSAFQVVGYEQYF
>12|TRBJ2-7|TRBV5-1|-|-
TGCGCCAGCAGCTTGGCGTACGGAGAGCAGTACTTC
CASSLAYGEQYF
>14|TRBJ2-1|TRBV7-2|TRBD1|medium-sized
TGTGCCAGCAGCTTAGCAGGGACAGAGAATGAGCAGTTCTTC
CASSLAGTENEQFF
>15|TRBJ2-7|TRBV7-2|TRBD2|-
TGTGCCAGCAGCTCCGCTAGCGGGGGCTACTACGAGCAGTACTTC
CASSSASGGYYEQYF
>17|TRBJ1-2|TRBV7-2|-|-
TGTGCCAGCAGCTTAGCGCCGGCAGGGGCAATGGGCTATGGCTACACCTTC
CASSLAPAGAMGYGYTF